The clone carrying this T cell receptor (beta chain) was observed a few times. Sequenced by immunoSEQ multiplex PCR; TCRdb stores in-frame clones only, minus some. Of roughly 180,000 clones in the sample, over 70% were seen once. The CDR3 spans 16 residues. Germline V lookup: CDR1 MRHNA, CDR2 SNTAGT. Deletions cut 0 bases from V and 2 bases from J, with 12 bases between. The data were taken from a study of blood T cell repertoires in COVID-19. The rearrangement links TRBV6-4 to TRBJ2-3; D ambiguous. Sequenced material: PBMCs or T cells enriched from blood (not recorded which). This receptor was obtained from a middle-aged woman with acute COVID-19. CDR3 protein: CASSDSSLGNTDTQYF. Here the CDR3 DNA reads TGTGCCAGCAGTGACTCGAGTCTAGGCAACACAGATACGCAGTATTTT.